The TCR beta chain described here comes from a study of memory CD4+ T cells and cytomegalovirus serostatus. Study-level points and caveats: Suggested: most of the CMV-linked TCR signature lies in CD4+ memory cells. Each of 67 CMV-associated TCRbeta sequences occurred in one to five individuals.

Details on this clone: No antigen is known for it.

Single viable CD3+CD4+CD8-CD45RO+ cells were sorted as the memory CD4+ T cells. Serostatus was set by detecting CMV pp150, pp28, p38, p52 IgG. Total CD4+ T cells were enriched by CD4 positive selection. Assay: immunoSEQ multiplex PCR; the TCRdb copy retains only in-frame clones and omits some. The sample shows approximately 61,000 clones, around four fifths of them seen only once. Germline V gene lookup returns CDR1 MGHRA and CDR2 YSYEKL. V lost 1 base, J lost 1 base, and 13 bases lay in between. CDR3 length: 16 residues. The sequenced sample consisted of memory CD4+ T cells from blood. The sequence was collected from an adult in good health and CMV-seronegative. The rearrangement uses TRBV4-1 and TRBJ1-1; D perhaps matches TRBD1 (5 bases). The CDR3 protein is CASSQVGGPRNTEAFF. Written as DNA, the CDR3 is TGCGCCAGCAGCCAAGTCGGGGGACCCAGGAACACTGAAGCTTTCTTT.